These T cell receptor beta chains were read from a single sample in a study of blood T cells in healthy people across ages. TCRdb redid the calling of the 5' RACE reads with MiXCR, one entry per CDR3 protein. This table holds some 710,000 distinct CDR3 sequences, around a fifth found once. Sequencing was carried out using blood. These receptors were collected from a man aged 70 or older in good health. The CDR3 runs from the conserved cysteine through the conserved F or W. Each record gives: J gene, D gene, clone size, V gene, CDR3 protein, CDR3 DNA. The D gene is left open where the match is weak. Clone size, where shown, is once, few, many, or a class for clones that have expanded.

TRBJ2-2,-,-,TRBV7-8,CASSSTRVHNTGELFF,TGTGCCAGCAGCTCTACTAGGGTCCATAACACCGGGGAGCTGTTTTTT
TRBJ1-1,TRBD1,few,TRBV6-2/TRBV6-3,CASSYGQGTEAFF,TGTGCCAGCAGTTACGGACAGGGGACTGAAGCTTTCTTT
TRBJ1-1,TRBD1,-,TRBV19,CASSPLRGPTEAFF,TGTGCCAGTAGCCCTTTGAGGGGGCCAACTGAAGCTTTCTTT
TRBJ1-3,-,-,TRBV6-5,CASSFVGGNTIYF,TGTGCCAGCAGTTTTGTTGGCGGAAACACCATATATTTT
TRBJ2-3,-,few,TRBV24-1,CATGVRTASTDTQYF,TGTGCCACCGGAGTACGGACTGCTAGCACAGATACGCAGTATTTT
TRBJ1-4,-,-,TRBV5-1,CASSLEGRTTNEKLFF,TGCGCCAGCAGCTTGGAAGGCAGAACAACTAATGAAAAACTGTTTTTT
TRBJ2-5,TRBD2,-,TRBV7-7,CASSLALGLAGGQETQYF,TGTGCCAGCAGCTTAGCTCTGGGACTAGCGGGGGGACAAGAGACCCAGTACTTC
TRBJ2-5,-,-,TRBV2,CASSMETQYF,TGTGCCAGCAGTATGGAGACCCAGTACTTC
TRBJ2-7,-,-,TRBV14,CASSQGRGEQYF,TGTGCCAGCAGCCAAGGTCGCGGCGAGCAGTACTTC
TRBJ1-1,-,-,TRBV5-1,CASSGVDTEAFF,TGCGCCAGCAGCGGGGTTGACACTGAAGCTTTCTTT
TRBJ2-3,-,-,TRBV29-1,CSVKPDLTYADTQYF,TGCAGCGTTAAACCGGACCTCACCTACGCAGATACGCAGTATTTT
TRBJ2-7,-,-,TRBV19,CASSLVGATYEQYF,TGTGCCAGTAGTCTCGTCGGGGCCACCTACGAGCAGTACTTC
TRBJ2-3,TRBD2,-,TRBV20-1,CSASSVAGGPDTQYF,TGCAGTGCTAGTAGTGTGGCGGGGGGCCCAGATACGCAGTATTTT
TRBJ2-1,-,-,TRBV20-1,CSASVGRSGSYNEQFF,TGCAGTGCTAGCGTCGGTCGTAGTGGCTCCTACAATGAGCAGTTCTTC
TRBJ1-2,-,few,TRBV20-1,CSARTGVSYGYTF,TGCAGTGCTAGGACAGGAGTATCCTATGGCTACACCTTC
TRBJ2-4,-,-,TRBV12-3/TRBV12-4,CASSLAGDKNIQYF,TGTGCCAGCAGTTTAGCAGGAGACAAAAACATTCAGTACTTC
TRBJ2-3,TRBD2,-,TRBV20-1,CSARVAGGPGDTQYF,TGCAGTGCTAGAGTAGCGGGCGGACCGGGGGATACGCAGTATTTT
TRBJ1-5,-,-,TRBV21-1,CASSKLTESLRQPQHF,TGTGCCAGCAGCAAACTAACAGAGAGTTTACGCCAGCCCCAGCATTTT
TRBJ1-2,TRBD1,few,TRBV7-9,CSSSGQGSNYGYTF,TGTTCCAGCAGCGGACAGGGTTCCAACTATGGCTACACCTTC
TRBJ1-5,-,few,TRBV20-1,CSVPLPLGDQPQHF,TGCAGTGTGCCCTTACCCCTAGGGGATCAGCCCCAGCATTTT
TRBJ1-1,-,few,TRBV12-3/TRBV12-4,CASSFEPNTEAFF,TGTGCCAGCAGTTTTGAGCCGAACACTGAAGCTTTCTTT
TRBJ2-7,-,few,TRBV12-3/TRBV12-4,CASTTSASSYEQYF,TGTGCCAGCACCACATCAGCTAGCTCCTACGAGCAGTACTTC
TRBJ2-4,TRBD2,few,TRBV12-3/TRBV12-4,CASSLVGSGSLSKNIQYF,TGTGCCAGCAGTTTAGTGGGTAGCGGGAGTTTGTCCAAAAACATTCAGTACTTC
TRBJ1-2,-,many,TRBV20-1,CSAWSYGYTF,TGCAGTGCGTGGAGCTATGGCTACACCTTC
TRBJ2-1,TRBD2,-,TRBV6-2/TRBV6-3,CASSYPLGRKNEQFF,TGTGCCAGCAGTTACCCGCTCGGGAGGAAAAATGAGCAGTTCTTC
TRBJ1-1,-,few,TRBV5-4,CASSSIGQNTEAFF,TGTGCCAGCAGCTCTATAGGACAAAACACTGAAGCTTTCTTT
TRBJ1-3,-,-,TRBV9,CASSVATRDRALYF,TGTGCCAGCAGCGTAGCTACTAGAGACCGAGCCCTATATTTT
TRBJ2-5,TRBD2,-,TRBV25-1,CASRPGGGGYKETQYF,TGTGCCAGCAGGCCCGGCGGCGGGGGGTATAAGGAGACCCAGTACTTC
TRBJ2-5,-,many,TRBV12-3/TRBV12-4,CASSPGVETQYF,TGTGCCAGCAGCCCAGGGGTGGAGACCCAGTACTTC
TRBJ2-3,-,few,TRBV12-3/TRBV12-4,CASSFTRGPTDTQYF,TGTGCCAGCAGTTTCACCAGGGGCCCCACAGATACGCAGTATTTT
TRBJ1-1,-,few,TRBV14,CASSQATGFSNTEAFF,TGTGCCAGCAGCCAAGCCACAGGTTTCTCAAACACTGAAGCTTTCTTT
TRBJ2-1,-,-,TRBV20-1,CSAGRFSDEQFF,TGCAGTGCAGGACGCTTTAGCGATGAGCAGTTCTTC
TRBJ1-3,-,few,TRBV20-1,CSARVGEKFGNTIYF,TGCAGTGCTAGAGTTGGGGAGAAGTTTGGAAACACCATATATTTT
TRBJ2-1,-,-,TRBV27,CASSLRALLGNEQFF,TGTGCCAGCAGTTTACGGGCCCTACTAGGCAATGAGCAGTTCTTC
TRBJ1-1,-,-,TRBV19,CASSPRRRGSHTEAFF,TGTGCCAGTAGTCCCAGACGTAGGGGTTCCCACACTGAAGCTTTCTTT
TRBJ1-3,-,-,TRBV12-3/TRBV12-4,CASSLGWKGENTIYF,TGTGCCAGCAGTTTGGGTTGGAAGGGCGAAAACACCATATATTTT
TRBJ2-1,-,-,TRBV6-1,CASGGGTSYNEQFF,TGTGCCAGCGGGGGGGGCACATCCTACAATGAGCAGTTCTTC
TRBJ1-4,-,-,TRBV5-5,CASSLLGGREKLFF,TGTGCCAGCAGCTTGCTAGGGGGTAGGGAAAAACTGTTTTTT
TRBJ1-5,-,-,TRBV12-5,CASEEMIQPQHF,TGTGCTAGTGAAGAGATGATTCAGCCCCAGCATTTT
TRBJ2-3,-,-,TRBV25-1,CASSETLLGTDTQYF,TGTGCCAGCAGTGAAACCCTCCTCGGCACAGATACGCAGTATTTT
TRBJ2-3,-,few,TRBV7-2,CASNPGGVTQYF,TGTGCCAGCAACCCCGGCGGAGTTACGCAGTATTTT
TRBJ1-1,TRBD1,-,TRBV3-1,CASSQEGGAEAFF,TGTGCCAGCAGCCAAGAAGGGGGCGCCGAGGCTTTCTTT
TRBJ2-3,-,-,TRBV4-2,CASSHLRDKPSTDTQYF,TGTGCCAGCAGCCATCTCCGGGACAAACCTAGCACAGATACGCAGTATTTT
TRBJ2-3,-,many,TRBV7-2,CASSRLGSSTDTQYF,TGTGCCAGCAGCCGGTTAGGGTCTAGCACAGATACGCAGTATTTT
TRBJ1-2,-,-,TRBV10-3,CAISSGGLGYGYTF,TGTGCCATCTCCTCCGGGGGGTTGGGCTATGGCTACACCTTC
TRBJ2-5,TRBD1,many,TRBV10-2,CASSGTGEETQYF,TGCGCCAGCAGTGGGACAGGGGAAGAGACCCAGTACTTC
TRBJ1-2,-,few,TRBV24-1,CATSDLTGNGYTF,TGTGCCACCAGTGATCTTACAGGGAATGGCTACACCTTC
TRBJ1-2,TRBD1,-,TRBV6-2/TRBV6-3,CASSYDYSGTGDYGYTF,TGTGCCAGCAGTTACGATTATTCCGGGACAGGGGACTATGGCTACACCTTC
TRBJ2-5,-,few,TRBV19,CASSTSVGETQYF,TGTGCCAGTAGTACTAGTGTCGGGGAGACCCAGTACTTC